These 29 T cell receptor beta chains were all obtained from the same sample, sequenced in a study of cytomegalovirus exposure and HLA in healthy donors. The PCR was carried out with 60 Vbeta primers and 13 Jbeta primers. Only in-frame clones appear in the TCRdb table, and some are missing; sequencing was by immunoSEQ multiplex PCR. The sample shows about 93,000 clones, roughly four fifths of them seen only once. Sequenced sample: PBMCs. Receptors originate from a man aged 50 or older in good health and CMV-seronegative.

Comment on this clone: The sample holds other DNA sequences that translate to the same CDR3. J is TRBJ1-1 and V is TRBV2, with D possibly TRBD1 on 6 matching bases. The V gene lost 6 bases and the J gene lost 5 bases, with 13 bases spanning the gap. The CDR3 spans 13 residues. Germline values: CDR1 SNHLY, CDR2 FYNNEI. The CDR3 coding sequence is TGTGCCAGCAGGGGGCTACAGGGAACTGAAGCTTTCTTT. The encoded protein is CASRGLQGTEAFF. Supplemented by reference TRBV2 and TRBJ1-1, the full variable domain reads EPEVTQTPSHQVTQMGQEVILRCVPISNHLYFYWYRQILGQKVEFLVSFYNNEISEKSEIFDDQFSVERPDGSNFTLKIRSTKLEDSAMYFCASRGLQGTEAFFGQGTRLTVV.

The chain carries TRBV27 and TRBJ2-3; a weak D match, TRBD2 (5 bases). The germline gives CDR1 MNHEY, CDR2 SMNVEV (reference sequence). With 5 bases removed from V and 2 bases from J, the gap between germline ends came to 17 bases. The CDR3 runs 16 residues. CDR3 DNA sequence: TGTGCCAGCAGTCCCACCGCAACCCGGGACACAGATACGCAGTATTTT. This translates into CASSPTATRDTDTQYF.

CDR3 protein: CASSLAGGPYNEQFF. The CDR3 DNA follows: TGTGCCAGCAGTTTAGCGGGAGGGCCCTACAATGAGCAGTTCTTC. The chain recombines TRBV27 with TRBJ2-1; 9 nucleotides match TRBD2. The CDR3 is 15 residues long. Germline V gene lookup returns CDR1 MNHEY and CDR2 SMNVEV (reference sequence). V shed 2 bases, J shed 2 bases, and the junction held 1 base outside the gene matches.

V is TRBV2 and J is TRBJ2-3; a possible D gene is TRBD1 (6 bases). The CDR3 runs 14 residues. Germline V gives CDR1 SNHLY, CDR2 FYNNEI. Trimming stripped 6 bases from V and 2 bases from J, with 12 bases between. CDR3 protein: CASRDGQPTDTQYF. The CDR3 DNA reads as TGTGCCAGCAGAGACGGACAGCCCACAGATACGCAGTATTTT.

This chain uses TRBV19 with TRBJ1-1; 9 nucleotides align to TRBD1. The CDR3 length is 14 residues. Germline V gene lookup returns CDR1 LNHDA and CDR2 SQIVND (reference sequence). With 8 bases clipped from V and 4 bases from J, the junction kept 8 bases outside the gene matches. The CDR3 spells CASSDRGGGTEAFF. CDR3 nucleotide sequence: TGTGCCAGTTCGGACAGGGGAGGAGGCACTGAAGCTTTCTTT. Drawing the rest from reference TRBV19 and TRBJ1-1, the complete variable domain is DGGITQSPKYLFRKEGQNVTLSCEQNLNHDAMYWYRQDPGQGLRLIYYSQIVNDFQKGDIAEGYSVSREKKESFPLTVTSAQKNPTAFYLCASSDRGGGTEAFFGQGTRLTVV.

In its sample, this clone was seen once. The chain combines TRBV28 with TRBJ2-1, with 14 bases aligning to TRBD2. The CDR3 contains 14 residues. With V trimmed by 5 bases and J by 7 bases, 1 base remained unmatched. The V gene's germline CDR1 is MDHEN and CDR2 SYDVKM. The CDR3 loop reads CASSRTSGRNEQFF. As DNA, the CDR3 is TGTGCCAGCAGTCGGACTAGCGGGAGGAATGAGCAGTTCTTC.

This clone has just one count. The rearrangement links TRBV28 to TRBJ2-1; 8 bases map to TRBD2. Germline lookup yields CDR1 MDHEN and CDR2 SYDVKM. This CDR3 spans 15 amino acids. The V and J ends lost 6 bases and 8 bases, in that order; junction bases with no gene match: 12. In nucleotides, the CDR3 is TGTGCCAGCAGCCCCGGGGGACTAGAAAGGGATGAGCAGTTCTTC. Its protein product is CASSPGGLERDEQFF.

The chain combines TRBV27 with TRBJ2-2, with 7 bases that match TRBD2. This CDR3 is built from 20 residues. Germline CDR1 reads MNHEY; CDR2 reads SMNVEV (reference sequence). J gave up 4 bases and V 1 base, and 18 bases lay outside the gene matches. The CDR3 sequence is CASSLYPSGLGVGGTGELFF. The CDR3 DNA sequence: TGTGCCAGCAGTTTATATCCGTCCGGACTAGGGGTCGGAGGCACCGGGGAGCTGTTTTTT.

The genes are TRBV7-2 and TRBJ2-7, with a possible D match to TRBD2 (5 bases). Trimming shortened V by 2 bases and J by 9 bases, and 14 bases separated the two germline ends. Germline V lookup: CDR1 SGHTA, CDR2 FQGNSA. The CDR3 runs 13 residues. CDR3 protein: CASSLYLDGVQYF. The CDR3 nucleotides read TGTGCCAGCAGCTTATATCTGGACGGGGTGCAGTACTTC. Full variable domain (outside the CDR3, taken from reference TRBV7-2 and TRBJ2-7): GAGVSQSPSNKVTEKGKDVELRCDPISGHTALYWYRQSLGQGLEFLIYFQGNSAPDKSGLPSDRFSAERTGGSVSTLTIQRTQQEDSAVYLCASSLYLDGVQYFGPGTRLTVT.

This chain uses TRBV6-6 with TRBJ2-2, with TRBD1 as a possible D gene (5 bases). The V and J ends lost 2 bases and 2 bases respectively, with 6 bases between them. Germline V CDR1 and CDR2: MNHNY, SVGAGI (reference sequence). The CDR3 length is 14 residues. CDR3 sequence reads: CASSYTGNTGELFF. Here the CDR3 DNA reads TGTGCCAGCAGTTACACAGGCAACACCGGGGAGCTGTTTTTT.

V gene TRBV18 combines with J gene TRBJ2-3, with unresolved D. V lost 3 bases and J lost 4, with 8 bases in between. CDR1 KGHSH and CDR2 LQKENI come from the germline V gene. This CDR3 comprises 13 residues. This chain's CDR3 is CASSPAKADTQYF. The CDR3 region has the DNA TGTGCCAGCTCACCCGCGAAAGCAGATACGCAGTATTTT.

The chain uses TRBV28 and TRBJ2-7, with D possibly being TRBD1 (6 bases). The germline CDR1 and CDR2 sequences are MDHEN and SYDVKM. V shed 6 bases and J shed 5 bases, with 11 bases lying between them. The CDR3 sequence is 12 residues long. Here the CDR3 reads CASSRDNHEQYF. The CDR3 DNA reads TGTGCCAGCAGCCGGGACAACCACGAGCAGTACTTC. The entire variable domain, with the rest obtained from reference TRBV28 and TRBJ2-7, is as follows: DVKVTQSSRYLVKRTGEKVFLECVQDMDHENMFWYRQDPGLGLRLIYFSYDVKMKEKGDIPEGYSVSREKKERFSLILESASTNQTSMYLCASSRDNHEQYFGPGTRLTVT.

The chain joins TRBV5-1 to TRBJ1-2, with a weak D call TRBD1 (6 bases). CDR3 length equals 15 residues. Germline V gene lookup returns CDR1 SGHRS and CDR2 YFSETQ. V shed 4 bases and J shed 0 bases, with 13 bases lying between them. Here the CDR3 DNA reads TGCGCCAGCAGCCTAACAGGGCCAGCTAACTATGGCTACACCTTC. This gives the protein CASSLTGPANYGYTF.

The chain joins TRBV9 to TRBJ2-3; perhaps TRBD2 as D (5 bases). The CDR3 is made up of 12 amino acids. The V end lost 3 bases, the J end lost 8 bases, and 10 bases lay between the germline ends. CDR1 SGDLS and CDR2 YYNGEE come from the germline V gene. CDR3 sequence (DNA): TGTGCCAGCAGCGCGGGGTCGGCTACGCAGTATTTT. This translates into CASSAGSATQYF.

As for this clone: Mismatch with germline at one junction end may stem from a read error. This chain uses TRBV7-7 with TRBJ2-1; possible D gene TRBD1, 5 bases. This CDR3 is built from 13 residues. The germline V gene has CDR1 SSHAT and CDR2 FNYEAQ (reference sequence). DNA of the CDR3: TGTGCTAGCAGCTTAGACAGAAACAATGAGCAGTTCTTC. It translates to CASSLDRNNEQFF.

This clone turned up a few times. This chain joins TRBV6-5 and TRBJ1-1; 9 nucleotides align to TRBD1. The germline V gene has CDR1 MNHEY and CDR2 SVGAGI. This CDR3 is built from 14 residues. Losses at the gene ends were 6 bases for V and 6 bases for J; bases not matched to a gene: 8. The CDR3 protein is CASRMGQGRAEAFF. The CDR3 nucleotides read TGTGCCAGCAGGATGGGACAGGGCAGGGCTGAAGCTTTCTTT.

The chain links TRBV5-5 to TRBJ1-1; 7 nucleotides line up with TRBD1. Germline CDR1 is SGHKS and CDR2 is YYEKEE (reference sequence). This CDR3 is built from 15 residues. V dropped 3 bases and J dropped 0; count of bases not matched to a gene: 5. Here the CDR3 DNA reads TGTGCCAGCAGCTGGGGACAGAATTTGAACACTGAAGCTTTCTTT. This sequence encodes CASSWGQNLNTEAFF.

This clone was detected once. The CDR3 reads CASSLGGGTYEQYF. CDR3 sequence (DNA): TGTGCCAGCAGCTTAGGCGGGGGGACCTACGAGCAGTACTTC. This chain uses TRBV11-2 with TRBJ2-7; 8 bases line up with TRBD2. CDR1 is SGHAT, CDR2 FQNNGV, per germline. Trimming at V came to 1 base and at J to 2 bases, leaving 1 base not matched to a gene. This CDR3 region has 14 residues.

J is TRBJ1-4 and V is TRBV19, with a weak D call TRBD1 (6 bases). Germline assignment: CDR1 LNHDA and CDR2 SQIVND (reference sequence). The germline V and J ends were trimmed by 9 bases and 6 bases, with 17 bases remaining between them. This CDR3 spans 14 amino acids. CDR3 protein: CASSPRGRDEKLFF. CDR3 sequence (DNA): TGTGCCAGCAGTCCCAGGGGTCGGGATGAAAAACTGTTTTTT.

The V gene is TRBV19, the J gene TRBJ2-4; TRBD2 might be the D (5 bases). Per germline, CDR1 LNHDA and CDR2 SQIVND (reference sequence). V was shortened by 8 bases and J by 0 bases, with 8 bases between the two germline ends. The CDR3 consists of 13 residues. The CDR3 sequence is CASRGLAKNIQYF. The CDR3 bases are TGTGCCAGTCGAGGGCTAGCCAAAAACATTCAGTACTTC.

A word on this clone: Germline is not matched at one junction end, which may reflect a read error. The chain couples TRBV7-9 to TRBJ1-1; 7 nucleotides agree with TRBD1. The CDR3 totals 15 residues. Germline CDR1 is SEHNR and CDR2 is FQNEAQ (reference sequence). The CDR3 reads CSSSRRDSMNTEAFF. Written as DNA, the CDR3 is TGTTCCAGCAGCCGAAGGGACAGTATGAACACTGAAGCTTTCTTT.

The chain uses TRBV27 and TRBJ1-5; 7 bases match TRBD1. From germline, CDR1 is MNHEY and CDR2 SMNVEV (reference sequence). Unmatched junction bases numbered 3, after V lost 6 bases and J lost 7 bases. This CDR3 is 12 amino acids long. The CDR3 region is CASSHRGQPQHF. Here the CDR3 DNA reads TGTGCCAGCAGCCACAGGGGACAGCCCCAGCATTTT.

This clone was detected only a few times. The V call is TRBV10-3, the J call TRBJ2-1, with D possibly TRBD2 on 5 matching bases. V was cut by 1 base and J by 7 bases, with 11 bases left in between. Germline V CDR1 and CDR2: ENHRY, SYGVKD. The CDR3 totals 14 residues. The CDR3 reads CAISELGRLNEQFF. The CDR3 DNA follows: TGTGCCATCAGTGAGTTAGGGAGATTAAATGAGCAGTTCTTC.

The gene calls are TRBV6-5 and TRBJ1-2; unclear D gene. The CDR3 runs to 11 residues. Trimming cost V 6 bases and J 7 bases, with 9 bases left between them. Germline-derived CDR1 and CDR2 are MNHEY and SVGAGI. CDR3 nucleotides: TGTGCCAGCAGCCCCGGGGTTGGCTACACCTTC. It codes for CASSPGVGYTF.

V is TRBV6-1 and J is TRBJ1-1; D may be TRBD1 (5 bases). Trimming took 7 bases from V and 6 from J, leaving 21 bases between them. The V gene's germline CDR1 is MNHNS and CDR2 SASEGT. The CDR3 loop spans 15 amino acids. The CDR3 region is CASTREEGPDSEAFF. The CDR3 DNA is TGTGCCAGCACCAGGGAGGAGGGGCCGGATTCTGAAGCTTTCTTT.

The gene calls are TRBV19 and TRBJ2-1; 11 bases fit TRBD1. The V segment lost 7 bases and the J segment 7 bases; nucleotides outside the gene matches: 9. This CDR3 spans 15 amino acids. Germline V gene data show CDR1 as LNHDA and CDR2 as SQIVND (reference sequence). The CDR3 loop is CASTPGQGARNEQFF. CDR3 nucleotides: TGTGCCAGTACCCCAGGACAGGGGGCGCGGAATGAGCAGTTCTTC.

For the CDR3, the DNA is TGTGCCAGCAGTGAAGAGGGACCGGGAGTTAGCAATCAGCCCCAGCATTTT. As protein: CASSEEGPGVSNQPQHF. This sequence joins TRBV2 and TRBJ1-5; the D gene is possibly TRBD1 (5 bases). Trimming took off 1 base at V and 0 bases at J, with 13 bases between the two ends. The CDR3 is 17 residues long. Germline CDR1 and CDR2: SNHLY and FYNNEI.

The V gene is TRBV19, the J gene TRBJ2-7, with D tentatively TRBD2 (5 bases). CDR1 and CDR2 from the germline V gene are LNHDA and SQIVND (reference sequence). V gave up 1 base and J gave up 5 bases, with 15 bases separating them. This CDR3 is 15 amino acids long. CDR3 DNA sequence: TGTGCCAGTAGTATAGTCCTCAGCGAGGGCCACGAGCAGTACTTC. This translates into CASSIVLSEGHEQYF.

This rearrangement joins TRBV5-1 to TRBJ2-7; 9 bases are shared with TRBD2. V lost 4 bases to trimming and J lost 6 bases; unmatched junction nucleotides: 8. Germline values: CDR1 SGHRS, CDR2 YFSETQ. The CDR3 totals 14 residues. CDR3: CASSQASGIGEQYF. For the CDR3, the DNA is TGCGCCAGCAGCCAGGCTAGCGGGATCGGCGAGCAGTACTTC.